The 26 T cell receptor beta chains below all came from one sample that was sequenced in a study of early T cells in non-severe SARS-CoV-2 infection. One entry per CDR3 protein results from TCRdb running MiXCR on the 5' RACE reads. Of approximately 48,000 distinct CDR3 sequences listed, under 7.5% are singletons. Sequences were derived from whole blood, sampled at baseline. These receptors all stem from an adult who was a healthcare worker with PCR-confirmed SARS-CoV-2 infection or an uninfected control (not recorded which).

The chain recombines TRBV5-1 with TRBJ2-3; D assignment may be TRBD1 or TRBD2 (6 bases each). Germline lookup yields CDR1 SGHRS and CDR2 YFSETQ. The CDR3 totals 16 residues. V was cut by 4 bases and J by 2 bases, with 17 bases left in between. CDR3 residues: CASSAARGPATDTQYF. The CDR3 DNA reads as TGCGCCAGCAGCGCCGCACGGGGGCCTGCCACAGATACGCAGTATTTT.

This clonotype has a count of ten or more. This chain connects TRBV18 to TRBJ2-7, with a tentative D call TRBD2 (6 bases). Trimming left V 3 bases short and J 2 bases short, with 11 bases between. This CDR3 has 14 amino acids. The germline V gene has CDR1 KGHSH and CDR2 LQKENI. The CDR3 reads CASSPGGFAYEQYF. DNA for the CDR3: TGTGCCAGCTCACCGGGGGGTTTCGCCTACGAGCAGTACTTC.

There are many counts of this clonotype. The CDR3 spells CASTNPTRPGGELFF. Written as DNA, the CDR3 is TGTGCCAGCACCAATCCGACAAGACCCGGGGGGGAGCTGTTTTTT. This chain connects TRBV27 to TRBJ2-2; D is undetermined. CDR1 and CDR2 from the germline V gene are MNHEY and SMNVEV (reference sequence). The CDR3 spans 15 residues. The V end lost 7 bases, the J end lost 8 bases, and 20 bases lay between the germline ends.

The table lists this clonotype with a few counts. The genes are TRBV5-1 and TRBJ2-5, with a tentative D call TRBD2 (5 bases). Trimming pared 4 bases from V and 7 bases from J, leaving 14 bases between. Germline assignment: CDR1 SGHRS and CDR2 YFSETQ. This CDR3 comprises 13 residues. The CDR3 region is CASSPDSLGTQYF. The CDR3 region has the DNA TGCGCCAGCAGCCCGGACTCACTGGGGACCCAGTACTTC.

A single count supports this clonotype. The gene calls are TRBV30 and TRBJ1-2; D not resolved. The V gene's germline CDR1 is GTSNPN and CDR2 SVGIG (reference sequence). Between the trimmed V and J ends, which lost 8 bases and 6 bases, there was a span of 16 bases. CDR3 length: 12 residues. This CDR3 is CARTSREHGYTF. The CDR3 DNA sequence: TGTGCCCGGACCTCCCGGGAGCATGGCTACACCTTC.

This clonotype occurred many times. The chain carries TRBV20-1 and TRBJ1-1; the D gene is possibly TRBD1 (5 bases). Germline CDR1 DFQATT, CDR2 SNEGSKA (reference sequence). The ends were cut back, 1 base at V and 2 bases at J, with 14 bases in the middle. The CDR3 has 15 residues. CDR3 bases: TGCAGTGCTAGAGTAGGGGCGATCCAAAACACTGAAGCTTTCTTT. Its translation: CSARVGAIQNTEAFF.

Only a few counts were recorded for this clonotype. The genes are TRBV2 and TRBJ2-7, with 7 bases lining up with TRBD1. V was clipped by 2 bases and J by 4 bases; unmatched bases: 2. Germline CDR1 reads SNHLY; CDR2 reads FYNNEI. The CDR3 is made up of 13 amino acids. The DNA of the CDR3 is TGTGCCAGCAGTGAACACAGGGGATACGAGCAGTACTTC. This gives the protein CASSEHRGYEQYF.

This clonotype was detected a few times. This chain connects TRBV19 to TRBJ1-5, with D perhaps matching TRBD1 (5 bases). The V gene's germline CDR1 is LNHDA and CDR2 SQIVND (reference sequence). V gave up 7 bases and J gave up 4 bases, with 11 bases separating them. The CDR3 has 13 amino acids. The CDR3, as DNA: TGTGCCAGTACCGACGGGGGGAATCAGCCCCAGCATTTT. It translates to CASTDGGNQPQHF.

In its sample, this clonotype was seen once. The genes are TRBV12-3 or TRBV12-4 and TRBJ2-5; D may be TRBD1 or TRBD2 (5 bases each). V dropped 6 bases and J dropped 10 bases, with 15 bases sitting between them. The CDR3 has 12 amino acids. The CDR3, as DNA: TGTGCCAGCAGCCTCGGGACGCCTAACCAGTACTTC. This sequence encodes CASSLGTPNQYF.

This clonotype has just a few counts. The chain employs TRBV6-2 or TRBV6-3 and TRBJ2-1, with a possible D match to TRBD1 (6 bases). Germline-derived CDR1 and CDR2 are MNHEY and SVGEGT. V lost 3 bases, J lost 8 bases, and 17 bases lay in between. This CDR3 spans 15 amino acids. CDR3 nucleotide sequence: TGTGCCAGCAGTTATCAGGGGATCCCTGGGGATGAGCAGTTCTTC. Translation gives CASSYQGIPGDEQFF.

The table lists this clonotype with many counts. The chain recombines TRBV7-2 with TRBJ1-4, with 7 positions matching TRBD1. Germline loops: CDR1 SGHTA, CDR2 FQGNSA. Trimming cost V 5 bases and J 7 bases; bases outside gene matches: 13. The CDR3 loop spans 16 amino acids. DNA for the CDR3: TGTGCCAGCAGCCCCCAACAGGGGCGGTCGGGTGAAAAACTGTTTTTT. Protein product: CASSPQQGRSGEKLFF. Using reference TRBV7-2 and TRBJ1-4 for the parts outside the CDR3, the full variable domain is GAGVSQSPSNKVTEKGKDVELRCDPISGHTALYWYRQSLGQGLEFLIYFQGNSAPDKSGLPSDRFSAERTGGSVSTLTIQRTQQEDSAVYLCASSPQQGRSGEKLFFGSGTQLSVL.

This chain links TRBV6-5 with TRBJ1-2, with 9 bases that match TRBD1. The CDR3 is 16 amino acids. V lost 6 bases, J lost 3 bases, and 11 bases stayed unmatched. CDR1 is MNHEY and CDR2 is SVGAGI in the germline V gene. The CDR3 DNA is TGTGCCAGCAGCTCCGGGACAGGGTTGCTTTACTATGGCTACACCTTC. Translating gives CASSSGTGLLYYGYTF.

This clonotype came up many times. The V call is TRBV7-8, the J call TRBJ2-2; either TRBD1 or TRBD2 may fit D (5 bases each). The CDR3 is 14 amino acids. Germline lookup yields CDR1 SGHVS and CDR2 FQNEAQ. V was cut by 3 bases and J by 13 bases, with 18 bases left in between. The CDR3 loop is CASSLDSARGTLFF. DNA of the CDR3: TGTGCCAGCAGCTTGGACTCGGCCCGAGGGACGCTGTTTTTT.

The genes are TRBV7-3 and TRBJ1-5; D is unclear. The CDR3 is made up of 13 amino acids. Germline V gene sequence: CDR1 SGHTA, CDR2 FQGTGA. V shed 4 bases and J shed 5 bases, with 9 bases lying between them. CDR3 nucleotides: TGTGCCAGCAGCTCCGCCGGAGATCAGCCCCAGCATTTT. It encodes CASSSAGDQPQHF.

This clonotype was counted many times. The rearrangement uses TRBV18 and TRBJ1-2; no clear D. The CDR3 totals 15 residues. Germline V gene lookup returns CDR1 KGHSH and CDR2 LQKENI. Trimming pared 3 bases from V and 1 base from J, leaving 12 bases between. CDR3 region: CASSPNSRDNYGYTF. The CDR3 nucleotides are TGTGCCAGCTCACCCAACTCTCGGGATAACTATGGCTACACCTTC.

This clonotype appeared many times. The rearrangement uses TRBV4-2 and TRBJ2-7; D gene unclear. The CDR3 runs 13 residues. The V end was cut by 0 bases, the J end by 1 base, with 4 bases between. From germline, CDR1 is LGHNA and CDR2 YNFKEQ. The DNA for the CDR3 is TGTGCCAGCAGCCAAGAGAGGTCCTACGAGCAGTACTTC. This encodes CASSQERSYEQYF.

This clonotype showed up many times. The chain has TRBV7-2 and TRBJ1-2; 7 bases line up with TRBD1. The CDR3 has 15 residues. The junction had 5 bases not matched to a gene; V was cut back by 0 bases and J by 4 bases. Germline V gives CDR1 SGHTA, CDR2 FQGNSA. This CDR3 is CASSLAARGTYGYTF. CDR3 bases: TGTGCCAGCAGCTTAGCCGCCAGGGGGACCTATGGCTACACCTTC.

The V and J genes are TRBV7-9 and TRBJ1-2; D call uncertain. V was trimmed by 1 base and J by 4 bases, leaving 7 bases between them. Germline V gene data show CDR1 as SEHNR and CDR2 as FQNEAQ (reference sequence). The CDR3 totals 13 residues. The chain's CDR3 is CASSLDGVYGYTF. CDR3 DNA sequence: TGTGCCAGCAGCTTAGATGGGGTCTATGGCTACACCTTC.

There are many counts of this clonotype. The rearrangement joins TRBV29-1 to TRBJ1-5; no firm D call. Germline V lookup: CDR1 SQVTM, CDR2 ANQGSEA. This CDR3 is 13 amino acids long. The ends were cut back, 6 bases at V and 3 bases at J, with 12 bases in the middle. The CDR3 here is CSVNGRNNQPQHF. The CDR3 nucleotides read TGCAGCGTGAATGGGAGGAACAATCAGCCCCAGCATTTT.

This clonotype was found many times. The chain couples TRBV5-1 to TRBJ2-1, with TRBD2 matching over 9 bases. V shed 1 base, J shed 5 bases, and the junction held 4 bases outside the gene matches. CDR1 and CDR2 (germline): SGHRS, YFSETQ. This CDR3 has 15 amino acids. The CDR3 nucleotides are TGCGCCAGCAGCTTGACGACTAGCGGTAACAATGAGCAGTTCTTC. Translation gives CASSLTTSGNNEQFF.

This clonotype was counted many times. The gene calls are TRBV12-5 and TRBJ1-1, with D perhaps TRBD1 (5 bases). This CDR3 has 17 residues. The germline V gene has CDR1 LGHNT and CDR2 FRNRAP. The V and J ends lost 5 bases and 0 bases respectively, with 19 bases between them. The CDR3 DNA reads TGTGCTAGTGGTGCGCGGGACGGGGAGGGAATGAACACTGAAGCTTTCTTT. As protein: CASGARDGEGMNTEAFF.

The chain employs TRBV11-3 and TRBJ2-1; 9 positions agree with TRBD2. Trimming cost V 6 bases and J 3 bases; bases outside gene matches: 15. Germline V lookup: CDR1 SGHNT, CDR2 YENEEA. This CDR3 contains 18 residues. CDR3 DNA: TGTGCCAGCAGAATCGGGTCGAAGCGGGGGGCCAGCTACAATGAGCAGTTCTTC. It specifies CASRIGSKRGASYNEQFF.

There are a few counts of this clonotype. The chain is built from TRBV20-1 and TRBJ2-1; perhaps TRBD2 as D (6 bases). Trimming removed 0 bases from V and 14 bases from J, with 20 bases in between. This CDR3 contains 14 residues. CDR1 is DFQATT, CDR2 SNEGSKA, per germline (reference sequence). CDR3 in amino acids: CSARDPASSGDEFF. Here the CDR3 DNA reads TGCAGTGCTAGAGACCCGGCTAGCTCGGGGGACGAGTTCTTC.

The V call is TRBV29-1, the J call TRBJ2-7, with D possibly matching TRBD1 (6 bases). Germline loops: CDR1 SQVTM, CDR2 ANQGSEA. Trimming shortened V by 1 base and J by 0 bases, and 19 bases separated the two germline ends. The CDR3 spans 17 residues. Written as DNA, the CDR3 is TGCAGCGTTGAAGGCTCCCGGGACACCCAAAACTCCTACGAGCAGTACTTC. It yields the protein CSVEGSRDTQNSYEQYF.

This clonotype appeared many times. The chain employs TRBV6-6 and TRBJ2-3, with 7 nucleotides matching TRBD2. Germline values: CDR1 MNHNY, CDR2 SVGAGI (reference sequence). CDR3 length: 14 residues. The V segment lost 6 bases and the J segment 1 base; nucleotides outside the gene matches: 4. The CDR3 DNA is TGTGCCAGCAGGAGCGGGGCTGGCACAGATACGCAGTATTTT. Its protein is CASRSGAGTDTQYF.

This clonotype came up many times. The V and J genes are TRBV28 and TRBJ1-5, with unresolved D. The length of the CDR3 is 14 residues. Germline V gene sequence: CDR1 MDHEN, CDR2 SYDVKM. V was clipped by 7 bases and J by 2 bases, with 12 bases between them. Here the CDR3 reads CASTLGAGNQPQHF. CDR3 sequence (DNA): TGTGCCAGCACTTTGGGAGCGGGCAATCAGCCCCAGCATTTT.